The 5 T cell receptor beta chains reported below all come from one sample, sequenced in a study of response to subunit inactivated influenza vaccine. TCRdb passed the RT-PCR reads through MiXCR, listing each CDR3 protein once. The sample consists of fewer than 800,000 distinct CDR3 sequences, 15% to 17% of them appearing once. The material was PBMCs from blood, obtained approximately 13 days after vaccination. The receptors shown here come from a man over 45 who received an inactivated influenza vaccine.

This clonotype has just a few counts. The V and J genes are TRBV6-1 and TRBJ2-2; 8 nucleotides line up with TRBD1. In germline, CDR1 is MNHNS, CDR2 SASEGT. There are 14 residues in the CDR3. Germline trimming cut 7 bases from V and 7 bases from J; bases unmatched to any gene: 8. DNA for the CDR3: TGTGCCAGCAACTCGCAGGGGGCCAGCGGGGAGCTGTTTTTT. Translating it yields CASNSQGASGELFF.

A few counts support this clonotype. A much larger clone lies one base from this, so it may be a read error. The genes are TRBV3-1 and TRBJ2-7; weak D call: TRBD2 (6 bases). Germline CDR1 reads LGHDT; CDR2 reads YNNKEL (reference sequence). V lost 4 bases to trimming and J lost 3 bases, with 10 bases between them. This CDR3 contains 13 residues. The CDR3 loop reads CASSPHGGYEQYF. The CDR3 coding sequence is TGTGCCAGCAGCCCCCACGGGGGCTACGAGCAGTACTTC.

The chain carries TRBV12-3 or TRBV12-4 and TRBJ2-2; D is undetermined. Trimming left V 2 bases short and J 2 bases short, with 6 bases between. The CDR3 spans 14 residues. The CDR3 DNA is TGTGCCAGCAGTTTACTCCTAAACACCGGGGAGCTGTTTTTT. Translation: CASSLLLNTGELFF.

The chain is built from TRBV7-9 and TRBJ2-5, with 10 bases identical to TRBD2. Germline trimming cut 3 bases from V and 3 bases from J; bases unmatched to any gene: 7. Germline V gene data show CDR1 as SEHNR and CDR2 as FQNEAQ (reference sequence). The CDR3 loop spans 16 amino acids. The CDR3 DNA reads as TGTGCCAGCAGCTTGGGTCCTAGCGGGGGAAAAGAGACCCAGTACTTC. It translates to CASSLGPSGGKETQYF.

This chain joins TRBV5-1 and TRBJ2-2; D remains ambiguous. The V gene's germline CDR1 is SGHRS and CDR2 YFSETQ. The CDR3 has 15 residues. V was clipped by 1 base and J by 0 bases, with 7 bases between them. This CDR3 reads CASSLFASNTGELFF. The CDR3 DNA sequence: TGCGCCAGCAGCTTGTTCGCCTCGAACACCGGGGAGCTGTTTTTT. Full variable domain (outside the CDR3, taken from reference TRBV5-1 and TRBJ2-2): KAGVTQTPRYLIKTRGQQVTLSCSPISGHRSVSWYQQTPGQGLQFLFEYFSETQRNKGNFPGRFSGRQFSNSRSEMNVSTLELGDSALYLCASSLFASNTGELFFGEGSRLTVL.